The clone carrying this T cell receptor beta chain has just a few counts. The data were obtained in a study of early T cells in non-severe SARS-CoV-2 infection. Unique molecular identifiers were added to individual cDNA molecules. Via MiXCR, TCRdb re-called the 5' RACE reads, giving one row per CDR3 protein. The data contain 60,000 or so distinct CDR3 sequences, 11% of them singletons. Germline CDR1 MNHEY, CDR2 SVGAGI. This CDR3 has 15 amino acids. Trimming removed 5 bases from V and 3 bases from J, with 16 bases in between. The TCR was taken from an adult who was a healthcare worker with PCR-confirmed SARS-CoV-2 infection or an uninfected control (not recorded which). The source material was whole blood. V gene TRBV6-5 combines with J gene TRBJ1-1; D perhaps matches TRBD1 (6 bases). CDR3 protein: CASSTRGRGHTEAFF. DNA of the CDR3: TGTGCCAGCAGTACTCGGGGCAGGGGTCACACTGAAGCTTTCTTT.